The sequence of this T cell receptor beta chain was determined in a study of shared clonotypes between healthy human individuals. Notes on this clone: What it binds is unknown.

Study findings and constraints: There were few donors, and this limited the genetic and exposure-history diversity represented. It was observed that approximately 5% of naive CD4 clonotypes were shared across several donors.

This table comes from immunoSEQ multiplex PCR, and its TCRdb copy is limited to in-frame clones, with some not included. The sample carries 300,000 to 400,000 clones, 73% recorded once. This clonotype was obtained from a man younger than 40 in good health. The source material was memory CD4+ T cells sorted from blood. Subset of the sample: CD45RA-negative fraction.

In DNA, the CDR3 is TGCGCCAGCAGCCCCGCCGGGCCAGACAAAGAGACCCAGTACTTC. Translating gives CASSPAGPDKETQYF. This sequence joins TRBV4-3 and TRBJ2-5; no firm D call. Per germline, CDR1 LGHNA and CDR2 YSLEER. The CDR3 consists of 15 residues. The V and J ends lost 4 bases and 3 bases respectively, with 15 bases between them.